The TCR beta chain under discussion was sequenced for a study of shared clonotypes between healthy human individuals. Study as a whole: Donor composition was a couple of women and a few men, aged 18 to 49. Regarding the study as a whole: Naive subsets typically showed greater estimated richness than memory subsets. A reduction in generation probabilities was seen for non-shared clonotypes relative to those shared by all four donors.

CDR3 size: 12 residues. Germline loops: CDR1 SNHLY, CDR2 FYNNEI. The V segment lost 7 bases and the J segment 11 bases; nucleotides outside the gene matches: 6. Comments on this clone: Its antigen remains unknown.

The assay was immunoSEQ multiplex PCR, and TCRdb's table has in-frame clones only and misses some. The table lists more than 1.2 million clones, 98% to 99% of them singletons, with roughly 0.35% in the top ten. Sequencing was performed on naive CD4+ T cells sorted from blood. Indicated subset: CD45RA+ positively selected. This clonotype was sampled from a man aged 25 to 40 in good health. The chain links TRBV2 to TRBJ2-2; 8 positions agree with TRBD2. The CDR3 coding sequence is TGTGCCAGCACCGGGAGGGTAATTGAGCTGTTTTTT. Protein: CASTGRVIELFF.